Presented here are 22 T cell receptor beta chains from one specimen sequenced in a study of immune cell composition in non-small cell lung cancer. Method: immunoSEQ multiplex PCR; TCRdb's copy keeps in-frame clones and lacks some. The sample carries some 16,000 clones, 77% recorded once. The normal lung sample lay at least 3 cm, and maximally far, from the tumour. A further study also used this sample, focusing on CD4 T cells in lung cancer.

The sequenced material came from non-adjacent lung tissue. The source is a human donor with non-small cell lung cancer.

This clone was recorded a few times. This chain uses TRBV6-5 with TRBJ2-7; D remains unclear. The CDR3 spans 12 residues. The V gene lost 6 bases and the J gene lost 3 bases, with 9 bases spanning the gap. Germline CDR1 is MNHEY and CDR2 is SVGAGI. CDR3 sequence reads: CASSQGFYEQYF. In DNA, the CDR3 is TGTGCCAGCAGCCAAGGATTCTACGAGCAGTACTTC.

V and J are TRBV4-1 and TRBJ2-3; TRBD2 agrees at 14 bases. Trimming at V came to 4 bases and at J to 0 bases, leaving 6 bases not matched to a gene. The CDR3 runs 18 residues. Germline CDR1 MGHRA, CDR2 YSYEKL. The CDR3, as DNA: TGCGCCAGCAGCCCGGGACTAGCGGGGGACACTAGCACAGATACGCAGTATTTT. It encodes CASSPGLAGDTSTDTQYF.

V is TRBV6-5 and J is TRBJ1-5; the D is unclear. The ends were cut back, 2 bases at V and 8 bases at J, with 19 bases in the middle. Germline loops: CDR1 MNHEY, CDR2 SVGAGI. This CDR3 is 16 amino acids long. CDR3 bases: TGTGCCAGCAGTTACAAGGTCGCGGGCTTCCATAAGCCCCAGCATTTT. This translates into CASSYKVAGFHKPQHF.

This clone showed up just once. The chain recombines TRBV6-1 with TRBJ2-2, with D maybe TRBD1 (5 bases). The CDR3 length is 14 residues. The germline V and J ends were trimmed by 7 bases and 2 bases, with 11 bases remaining between them. Germline V CDR1 and CDR2: MNHNS, SASEGT. CDR3 protein: CASKGQTNTGELFF. CDR3 coding DNA: TGTGCCAGCAAGGGGCAGACCAACACCGGGGAGCTGTTTTTT.

The chain is built from TRBV7-2 and TRBJ1-4; the D gene is possibly TRBD1 (5 bases). This CDR3 region has 17 residues. CDR1 is SGHTA, CDR2 FQGNSA, per germline. Trimming cost V 1 base and J 7 bases, with 19 bases left between them. The CDR3 protein is CASSLEAFRVFPEKLFF. The CDR3 region has the DNA TGTGCCAGCAGCTTAGAAGCGTTCAGGGTGTTTCCTGAAAAACTGTTTTTT.

This sequence joins TRBV7-9 and TRBJ2-5; TRBD2 agrees at 12 bases. V lost 1 base and J lost 0; bases outside the gene matches: 0. CDR1 is SEHNR and CDR2 is FQNEAQ in the germline V gene (reference sequence). This CDR3 spans 16 amino acids. The CDR3 region has the DNA TGTGCCAGCAGCTTAGGGACTAGCGGGAACCAAGAGACCCAGTACTTC. Protein product: CASSLGTSGNQETQYF.

This chain joins TRBV19 and TRBJ2-1; D call uncertain. V was pared by 7 bases and J by 0 bases, with 13 bases between. The CDR3 spans 15 residues. Germline CDR1 is LNHDA and CDR2 is SQIVND (reference sequence). Here the CDR3 reads CASTQYVSSYNEQFF. The CDR3 DNA reads TGTGCCAGTACCCAATACGTGAGCTCCTACAATGAGCAGTTCTTC.

The gene calls are TRBV5-6 and TRBJ1-5; no reliable D call. V lost 1 base and J 6 bases, leaving 5 bases between the germline ends. The CDR3 covers 12 residues. Germline values: CDR1 SGHDT, CDR2 YYEEEE. The chain's CDR3 is CASSLRSQPQHF. The CDR3 bases are TGTGCCAGCAGCTTGCGTAGTCAGCCCCAGCATTTT.

In this sample, this clone turned up once. V and J are TRBV29-1 and TRBJ2-5; D uncertain. Germline V gives CDR1 SQVTM, CDR2 ANQGSEA. The CDR3 extends over 13 amino acids. Trimming left V 4 bases short and J 0 bases short, with 9 bases between. The CDR3 bases are TGCAGCGTTGGACGGAGTTACCAAGAGACCCAGTACTTC. Translated, it gives CSVGRSYQETQYF.

The chain joins TRBV5-4 to TRBJ1-4; TRBD1 might be the D (6 bases). Per the germline V gene, CDR1 is SGHNT and CDR2 is YYREEE (reference sequence). There are 15 residues in the CDR3. Trimming shortened V by 2 bases and J by 7 bases, and 15 bases separated the two germline ends. In DNA, the CDR3 is TGTGCCAGCAGCTTTGGGGGGGCTGAGGGTGAAAAACTGTTTTTT. As protein: CASSFGGAEGEKLFF.

This chain uses TRBV28 with TRBJ2-7; D call uncertain. Trimming shortened V by 2 bases and J by 4 bases, and 6 bases separated the two germline ends. The germline gives CDR1 MDHEN, CDR2 SYDVKM. CDR3 length: 12 residues. Here the CDR3 reads CASSLLVYEQYF. The CDR3 nucleotides are TGTGCCAGCAGTTTACTAGTGTACGAGCAGTACTTC.

Relative to its sample, this clone is medium-sized. The chain has TRBV28 and TRBJ2-7; TRBD1 matches 9 bases. Trimming removed 1 base from V and 5 bases from J; junction bases left unmatched: 9. The CDR3 spans 16 residues. Germline assignment: CDR1 MDHEN and CDR2 SYDVKM. The CDR3 DNA follows: TGTGCCAGCAGTTTATCCTCCGGGACAGGGTTCCACGAGCAGTACTTC. Protein product: CASSLSSGTGFHEQYF.

This clone occurred a few times. This chain uses TRBV16 with TRBJ2-5; D not certain. This CDR3 contains 13 residues. From germline, CDR1 is KGHSY and CDR2 FQNENV. The V and J ends lost 2 bases and 0 bases respectively, with 4 bases between them. DNA of the CDR3: TGTGCCAGCAGCCAAAACAACCAAGAGACCCAGTACTTC. This sequence encodes CASSQNNQETQYF.

This clone was recorded only once. V and J are TRBV11-2 and TRBJ1-3; 7 positions match TRBD1. Germline V gene lookup returns CDR1 SGHAT and CDR2 FQNNGV. Trimming took 2 bases from V and 0 from J; bases not matched to a gene: 7. The CDR3 covers 17 residues. CDR3: CASSLRDSLLSGNTIYF. The DNA of the CDR3 is TGTGCCAGCAGCTTACGGGACAGTCTTCTCTCTGGAAACACCATATATTTT.

This sequence joins TRBV10-3 and TRBJ1-3, with D possibly being TRBD1 (6 bases). The CDR3 totals 14 residues. Germline-derived CDR1 and CDR2 are ENHRY and SYGVKD. The V gene lost 3 bases and the J gene lost 4 bases, with 10 bases spanning the gap. This CDR3 reads CAISDTGLGNTIYF. As DNA, the CDR3 is TGTGCCATCAGTGATACAGGGCTGGGAAACACCATATATTTT.

The chain joins TRBV5-5 to TRBJ2-7, with D perhaps TRBD1 or TRBD2 (5 bases each). Trimming removed 0 bases at V and 4 bases at J, with 11 bases between. Germline CDR1 and CDR2: SGHKS and YYEKEE (reference sequence). CDR3 length: 14 amino acids. CDR3 loop: CASSLGGAVYEQYF. DNA of the CDR3: TGTGCCAGCAGCTTGGGAGGGGCTGTGTACGAGCAGTACTTC. The full variable domain, completed using reference TRBV5-5 and TRBJ2-7, is DAGVTQSPTHLIKTRGQQVTLRCSPISGHKSVSWYQQVLGQGPQFIFQYYEKEERGRGNFPDRFSARQFPNYSSELNVNALLLGDSALYLCASSLGGAVYEQYFGPGTRLTVT.

The chain links TRBV11-3 to TRBJ1-2, with 12 bases that match TRBD1. Germline loops: CDR1 SGHNT, CDR2 YENEEA. This CDR3 is 17 amino acids long. The V segment lost 2 bases and the J segment 2 bases; nucleotides outside the gene matches: 6. CDR3 bases: TGTGCCAGCAGCTTAAGTGGGACAGGGGGCTGGAACTATGGCTACACCTTC. This codes for CASSLSGTGGWNYGYTF. Supplemented by reference TRBV11-3 and TRBJ1-2, the full variable domain reads EAGVVQSPRYKIIEKKQPVAFWCNPISGHNTLYWYLQNLGQGPELLIRYENEEAVDDSQLPKDRFSAERLKGVDSTLKIQPAELGDSAVYLCASSLSGTGGWNYGYTFGSGTRLTVV.

This chain joins TRBV15 and TRBJ1-2, with 8 bases fitting TRBD1. The CDR3 covers 14 residues. Unmatched junction bases numbered 7, after V lost 2 bases and J lost 8 bases. Per the germline V gene, CDR1 is LNHNV and CDR2 is YYDKDF (reference sequence). The CDR3 protein is CATSRFDRGDGYTF. CDR3 sequence (DNA): TGTGCCACCAGCAGATTCGACAGGGGCGACGGCTACACCTTC.

The CDR3 nucleotides read TGCGCCAGCCGAGAATCGGTCACCGGGGAGCTGTTTTTT. Translation gives CASRESVTGELFF. V is TRBV5-1 and J is TRBJ2-2; D is unresolved. The CDR3 has 13 amino acids. In germline, CDR1 is SGHRS, CDR2 YFSETQ. The ends were cut back, 7 bases at V and 4 bases at J, with 11 bases in the middle. Variable domain in full (rest from reference TRBV5-1 and TRBJ2-2): KAGVTQTPRYLIKTRGQQVTLSCSPISGHRSVSWYQQTPGQGLQFLFEYFSETQRNKGNFPGRFSGRQFSNSRSEMNVSTLELGDSALYLCASRESVTGELFFGEGSRLTVL.

In its sample, this clone was seen a few times. V is TRBV4-2 and J is TRBJ1-1; D possibly corresponds to TRBD1 (6 bases). The CDR3 length is 16 residues. The V end was cut by 1 base, the J end by 8 bases, with 20 bases between. Per germline, CDR1 LGHNA and CDR2 YNFKEQ. The CDR3 region has the DNA TGTGCCAGCAGCCAAGTCGAATTAGGGGGGGCTAACGAAGCTTTCTTT. Amino acids: CASSQVELGGANEAFF.

The chain combines TRBV2 with TRBJ1-1; D not resolved. V lost 7 bases and J 1 base, leaving 10 bases between the germline ends. This CDR3 is built from 13 residues. The V gene's germline CDR1 is SNHLY and CDR2 FYNNEI. For the CDR3, the DNA is TGTGCCAGCAAACTCCAGTGGAACACTGAAGCTTTCTTT. Translated: CASKLQWNTEAFF.

By share, this clone ranks as medium-sized. This rearrangement joins TRBV5-6 to TRBJ2-1, with 9 bases aligning to TRBD2. CDR1 is SGHDT and CDR2 is YYEEEE in the germline V gene. The V segment lost 2 bases and the J segment 3 bases; nucleotides outside the gene matches: 3. The CDR3 sequence is 15 residues long. The CDR3 reads CASSFGAGGYNEQFF. The CDR3 coding sequence is TGTGCCAGCAGCTTTGGAGCGGGGGGCTACAATGAGCAGTTCTTC.